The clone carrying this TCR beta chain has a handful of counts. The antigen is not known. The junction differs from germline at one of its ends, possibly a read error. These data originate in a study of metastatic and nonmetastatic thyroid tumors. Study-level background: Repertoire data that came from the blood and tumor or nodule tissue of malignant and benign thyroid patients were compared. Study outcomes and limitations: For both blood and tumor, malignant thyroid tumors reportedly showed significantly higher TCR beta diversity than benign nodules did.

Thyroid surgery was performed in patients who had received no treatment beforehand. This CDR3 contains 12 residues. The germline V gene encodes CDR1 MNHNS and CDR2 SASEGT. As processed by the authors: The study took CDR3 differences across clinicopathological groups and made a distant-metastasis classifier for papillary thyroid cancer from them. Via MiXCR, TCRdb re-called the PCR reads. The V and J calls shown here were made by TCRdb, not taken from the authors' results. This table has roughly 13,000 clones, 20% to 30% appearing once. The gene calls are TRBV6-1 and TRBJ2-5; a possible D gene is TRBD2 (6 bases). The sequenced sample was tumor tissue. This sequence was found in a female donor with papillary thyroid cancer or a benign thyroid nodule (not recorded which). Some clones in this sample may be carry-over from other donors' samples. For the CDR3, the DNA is TGTTCCAGCAGCTCTCAACGGGGGACTCAGTACTTC. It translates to CSSSSQRGTQYF.